These T cell receptor beta chains were read from a single sample in a study of cytomegalovirus exposure and HLA in healthy donors. Profiling relied on immunoSEQ multiplex PCR, and the TCRdb table lists in-frame clones only, not all of them. The table has about 150,000 clones, approximately 90% seen once. Sequencing input: PBMCs. The receptor set was obtained from a man younger than 35 in good health and CMV-seronegative. Both conserved end residues are trimmed from each CDR3. A clone size is listed for some rows: how often the clone was seen (once, few, many), or a class if it is expanded.

TRBV5-5	TRBJ2-5	NA	ASSLITGEMGTQY
TRBV9	TRBJ1-2	NA	ASSATGTGFSGYT
TRBV5-1	TRBJ2-3	NA	ASSPGRQPTDTQY
TRBV14	TRBJ2-2	few	ASSPSSTGELF
TRBV5-1	TRBJ2-3	NA	ASSLVAGSTDTQY
TRBV4-3	TRBJ1-2	NA	ASSPQSDRDYGYT
TRBV5-8	TRBJ1-5	NA	ASSGGTVNQPQH
TRBV10-3	TRBJ2-7	NA	AISKVGTGGGEQY
TRBV7-2	TRBJ1-1	NA	ASSLSKITEAF
TRBV7-2	TRBJ2-1	NA	ASSFLNEQF
TRBV4-1	TRBJ1-1	NA	ASSPGDRRNTEAF
TRBV15	TRBJ1-2	NA	ATSGRVSDGYT
TRBV9	TRBJ2-7	NA	ASSVGGTGPYEQY
TRBV9	TRBJ2-2	NA	ASSVTQGAVGELF
TRBV5-4	TRBJ2-1	once	ASSLGTVPSYNEQF
TRBV19	TRBJ2-5	NA	ASSINGGGWGFQETQY
TRBV30	TRBJ2-5	NA	AWSKLGLADQETQY
TRBV6-6	TRBJ1-2	NA	ASSLLGTGTGGYT
TRBV5-1	TRBJ1-1	NA	ASSSDSRGNRGQRLNTEAF
TRBV27	TRBJ2-5	NA	ASGQGETQY
TRBV5-5	TRBJ1-5	NA	ASSTGQGGQPQH
TRBV6-1	TRBJ2-1	NA	ASSDGSGGPNFEQF
TRBV27	TRBJ2-7	NA	ASRIPGQGYEQY
TRBV10-1	TRBJ1-1	NA	ASSGQTGGNTEAF
TRBV10-3	TRBJ2-7	NA	AIEGTSGGTYEQY